The source of this T cell receptor beta chain is a study of blood T cells in healthy people across ages. Study findings and constraints: The fall in TCR beta diversity per million T cells was roughly linear with age. The study lacked donor CMV status, which possibly confounded expanded clonotype changes.

A second PCR, run for about 7 to 11 cycles, used a sample-barcoded 5' primer plus a J-beta primer mix. Each cDNA molecule received a tag from a template-switch adaptor that had 12 random nucleotides. One entry per CDR3 protein, called by TCRdb with MiXCR from the 5' RACE reads. The repertoire consists of about 930,000 distinct CDR3 sequences, with almost 30% occurring once and the leading ten covering roughly 10%. The trim removed 2 bases at V and 8 bases at J, leaving 10 bases unmatched. Germline values: CDR1 MNHEY, CDR2 SVGEGT. The CDR3 spans 16 residues. On this clonotype itself: Its cognate antigen is unknown.

The same sample was also used in a study of T cells of mothers and their children.

This sequence originates from a woman in her 40s in good health. Material: blood. The chain combines TRBV6-2 or TRBV6-3 with TRBJ2-5; 11 nucleotides match TRBD2. CDR3 residues: CASSYVAGGPGRTQYF. CDR3 sequence (DNA): TGTGCCAGCAGTTACGTAGCGGGGGGGCCGGGACGAACCCAGTACTTC.